What follows are 29 T cell receptor beta chains derived from one specimen sequenced in a study of monozygotic twins with inflammatory bowel disease. Following a re-call of the 5' RACE reads, TCRdb has one entry per CDR3 protein and lacks DNA. The listing contains about 210,000 distinct CDR3 sequences. Sequencing input: blood. These receptors all come from a human donor with ulcerative colitis or Crohn's disease, or a healthy co-twin of an affected twin (not recorded which).

This chain joins TRBV7-2 and TRBJ1-5; the D call of TRBD1 rests on TCRdb alone, since no DNA is present to check it. The germline CDR1 and CDR2 sequences are SGHTA and FQGNSA. This CDR3 region has 14 residues. CDR3 sequence: CASSTDRVNQPQHF.

The chain has TRBV7-8 and TRBJ2-1; as DNA is missing, the TRBD1 call by TCRdb cannot be tested. Germline CDR1 is SGHVS and CDR2 is FQNEAQ. This CDR3 is 16 amino acids long. The CDR3 spells CASSLAQGLPYNEQFF. The full variable domain, in which reference TRBV7-8 and TRBJ2-1 provide the parts outside the CDR3, is GAGVSQSPRYKVAKRGQDVALRCDPISGHVSLFWYQQALGQGPEFLTYFQNEAQLDKSGLPSDRFFAERPEGSVSTLKIQRTQQEDSAVYLCASSLAQGLPYNEQFFGPGTRLTVL.

This chain joins TRBV5-1 and TRBJ1-1. The CDR3 consists of 15 residues. Germline lookup yields CDR1 SGHRS and CDR2 YFSETQ. The CDR3 spells CAISFTGYLNTEAFF.

The CDR3: CASSPPPGNEQYF. J is TRBJ2-7 and V is TRBV18; TCRdb picks TRBD1, but there is no DNA to check that call. Germline lookup yields CDR1 KGHSH and CDR2 LQKENI. This CDR3 spans 13 amino acids.

J is TRBJ1-2 and V is TRBV29-1; TCRdb's D gene call, TRBD1, goes unchecked for lack of DNA. The CDR3 extends over 12 amino acids. The germline gives CDR1 SQVTM, CDR2 ANQGSEA. The CDR3 loop is CSVDQGARGYTF.

This sequence joins TRBV7-9 and TRBJ2-7; TCRdb gives TRBD1 as the D gene, but with no DNA this cannot be confirmed. The length of the CDR3 is 17 residues. Germline V CDR1 and CDR2: SEHNR, FQNEAQ (reference sequence). This chain's CDR3 is CASSPRYPDRGKDEQYF.

V usage is TRBV5-1 and J usage is TRBJ2-7; TCRdb calls TRBD1, which cannot be checked without DNA. Looked up from germline, CDR1 is SGHRS and CDR2 is YFSETQ. The CDR3 length is 14 residues. The CDR3 reads CASSFGGGAYEQYF.

The gene calls are TRBV12-3 or TRBV12-4 and TRBJ1-2; no DNA is available, so the TRBD1 call from TCRdb remains unchecked. The CDR3 runs 16 residues. The CDR3 protein is CASSSGTGRGGYGYTF.

The chain carries TRBV19 and TRBJ2-2. Germline V CDR1 and CDR2: LNHDA, SQIVND (reference sequence). The CDR3 sequence is 18 residues long. Here the CDR3 reads CASSIGIRGLAGSGELFF.

The V gene is TRBV7-2, the J gene TRBJ2-2; the TCRdb D gene call, TRBD1, has no DNA to confirm it. The germline CDR1 and CDR2 sequences are SGHTA and FQGNSA. There are 16 residues in the CDR3. CDR3 sequence reads: CASSSAPGQRTGELFF.

The chain links TRBV4-3 to TRBJ2-1; the TCRdb call, TRBD1, lacks DNA for checking. The CDR3 runs to 15 residues. From germline, CDR1 is LGHNA and CDR2 YSLEER. CDR3: CASSQDSEGGYEQFF.

The J gene is TRBJ2-1, the V gene TRBV29-1; TCRdb outputs TRBD1, but without DNA this stays unchecked. Per the germline V gene, CDR1 is SQVTM and CDR2 is ANQGSEA. This CDR3 region has 14 residues. CDR3 region: CSVETDRGFVEQFF.

The chain's CDR3 is CASSVNRGWNQPQHF. The V gene is TRBV7-2, the J gene TRBJ1-5; the TCRdb D gene call, TRBD1, has no DNA to confirm it. This CDR3 comprises 15 residues. Germline CDR1 is SGHTA and CDR2 is FQGNSA.

V and J are TRBV10-3 and TRBJ2-7; TCRdb's D gene call, TRBD1, goes unchecked for lack of DNA. Looked up from germline, CDR1 is ENHRY and CDR2 is SYGVKD. The CDR3 runs 15 residues. CDR3 sequence reads: CAINIDRGPTYEQYF.

The chain uses TRBV19 and TRBJ2-2; TCRdb reports TRBD2, a call that lacks DNA to check it against. Per germline, CDR1 LNHDA and CDR2 SQIVND (reference sequence). The CDR3 length is 14 residues. This chain's CDR3 is CASTPNAGPGELFF.

The rearrangement uses TRBV15 and TRBJ1-5; TCRdb reports TRBD1, a call that lacks DNA to check it against. The germline V gene has CDR1 LNHNV and CDR2 YYDKDF (reference sequence). The CDR3 length is 17 residues. The CDR3 sequence: CATSRDHSGQGYQPQHF.

The CDR3 sequence: CASRYYNPTDGYTF. This chain joins TRBV12-3 or TRBV12-4 and TRBJ1-2. This CDR3 has 14 residues.

The V call is TRBV6-6, the J call TRBJ1-5. Germline V gene data show CDR1 as MNHNY and CDR2 as SVGAGI (reference sequence). This CDR3 is 13 amino acids long. The CDR3 reads CASRYDSNQPQHF.

The chain combines TRBV7-2 with TRBJ2-1; TCRdb's D call of TRBD1 is untestable without DNA. The CDR3 consists of 15 residues. Germline assignment: CDR1 SGHTA and CDR2 FQGNSA. The CDR3 here is CASSFSPGTAGEQFF.

The CDR3 protein is CASSYSTGYYGYTF. J is TRBJ1-2 and V is TRBV6-5; no DNA is available, so the TRBD1 call from TCRdb remains unchecked. CDR3 size: 14 residues. Germline values: CDR1 MNHEY, CDR2 SVGAGI.

The chain links TRBV27 to TRBJ1-5; absent DNA, TCRdb's TRBD1 call cannot be checked. The CDR3 sequence is 15 residues long. Germline loops: CDR1 MNHEY, CDR2 SMNVEV (reference sequence). The CDR3 spells CASSLTGGLGQPQHF.

This CDR3 is CASSHPTSLTEAFF. The J gene is TRBJ1-1, the V gene TRBV4-1; TCRdb gives TRBD1 as the D gene, but with no DNA this cannot be confirmed. The germline CDR1 and CDR2 sequences are MGHRA and YSYEKL. The CDR3 loop spans 14 amino acids.

The J gene is TRBJ2-4, the V gene TRBV15. CDR1 and CDR2 from the germline V gene are LNHNV and YYDKDF (reference sequence). The CDR3 sequence is 13 residues long. This CDR3 reads CATSRDGKNIQYF. The full variable domain, rest sourced from reference TRBV15 and TRBJ2-4, is DAMVIQNPRYQVTQFGKPVTLSCSQTLNHNVMYWYQQKSSQAPKLLFHYYDKDFNNEADTPDNFQSRRPNTSFCFLDIRSPGLGDTAMYLCATSRDGKNIQYFGAGTRLSVL.

This sequence joins TRBV7-9 and TRBJ2-3. Germline V gene data show CDR1 as SEHNR and CDR2 as FQNEAQ (reference sequence). The CDR3 has 16 residues. This chain's CDR3 is CASSLEAIGATDTQYF.

V usage is TRBV5-1 and J usage is TRBJ1-2; TCRdb's D call of TRBD1 is untestable without DNA. The CDR3 totals 15 residues. The V gene's germline CDR1 is SGHRS and CDR2 YFSETQ. Here the CDR3 reads CASTPHSGQAYSYTF.

The chain employs TRBV7-2 and TRBJ2-4; TCRdb proposes TRBD2, but this gene call is untestable without DNA. There are 17 residues in the CDR3. Looked up from germline, CDR1 is SGHTA and CDR2 is FQGNSA. The CDR3 loop is CASSPGTELPHKNIQYF.

The J gene is TRBJ1-1, the V gene TRBV7-9; TCRdb picks TRBD1, but there is no DNA to check that call. The CDR3 extends over 15 amino acids. Per the germline V gene, CDR1 is SEHNR and CDR2 is FQNEAQ (reference sequence). The CDR3 region is CASSFRTDLNTEAFF.

The chain carries TRBV29-1 and TRBJ2-1; with no DNA, the TCRdb D assignment of TRBD1 cannot be verified. This CDR3 comprises 13 residues. The V gene's germline CDR1 is SQVTM and CDR2 ANQGSEA. The CDR3 protein is CSVSSGGYNEQFF.

The rearrangement links TRBV7-2 to TRBJ2-2. The CDR3 runs 15 residues. CDR1 is SGHTA, CDR2 FQGNSA, per germline. The CDR3 protein is CASSLARANTGELFF.